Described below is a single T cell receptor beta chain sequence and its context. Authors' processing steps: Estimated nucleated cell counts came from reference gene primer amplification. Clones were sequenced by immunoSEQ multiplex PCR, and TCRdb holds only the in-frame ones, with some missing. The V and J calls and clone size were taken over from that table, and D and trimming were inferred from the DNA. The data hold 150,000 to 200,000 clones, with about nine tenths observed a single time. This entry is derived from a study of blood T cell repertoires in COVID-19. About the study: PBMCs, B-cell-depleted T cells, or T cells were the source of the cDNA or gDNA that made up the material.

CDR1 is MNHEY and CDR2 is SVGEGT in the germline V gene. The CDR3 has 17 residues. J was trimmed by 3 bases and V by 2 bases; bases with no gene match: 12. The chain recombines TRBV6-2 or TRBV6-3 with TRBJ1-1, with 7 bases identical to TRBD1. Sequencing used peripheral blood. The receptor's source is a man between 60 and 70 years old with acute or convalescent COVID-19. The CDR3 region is CASSYHWDQGDDTEAFF. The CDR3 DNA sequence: TGTGCCAGCAGTTACCACTGGGATCAGGGGGATGACACTGAAGCTTTCTTT.